This T cell receptor (beta chain) was identified during a study of beta chain features in type 1 diabetes. With regard to this clone: No antigen is known for it.

Expressed TCRB transcripts got sequenced, as all isolated RNA was reverse transcribed. The study sequenced naive, central memory and regulatory T cell samples to an average of about 3.57 million reads. The protocol was immunoSEQ multiplex PCR, while the TCRdb copy is restricted to in-frame clones and leaves out a portion. The sample contains a few hundred thousand clones, over 9.5% of which appear only once. Study-wide results and caveats: Within each of all four CD4+ subsets, Type 1 diabetes patients had TCRB CDR3s that were moderately but significantly shorter.

Looked up from germline, CDR1 is SGHAT and CDR2 is FQNNGV. This CDR3 is 18 amino acids long. J lost 4 bases, V lost 5 bases, and 20 bases had no gene match. Sequencing was carried out using naive CD4+ T cells from blood. The TCR was taken from a woman aged 18-35 years in good health. The chain links TRBV11-2 to TRBJ2-7; 7 bases match TRBD1. The CDR3 DNA is TGTGCCAGCAGCCGAACCTCGATAGGCGCAGGGGGTAGGTACGAGCAGTACTTC. Encoded protein: CASSRTSIGAGGRYEQYF. The full variable domain, its missing parts supplied by reference TRBV11-2 and TRBJ2-7, is EAGVAQSPRYKIIEKRQSVAFWCNPISGHATLYWYQQILGQGPKLLIQFQNNGVVDDSQLPKDRFSAERLKGVDSTLKIQPAKLEDSAVYLCASSRTSIGAGGRYEQYFGPGTRLTVT.